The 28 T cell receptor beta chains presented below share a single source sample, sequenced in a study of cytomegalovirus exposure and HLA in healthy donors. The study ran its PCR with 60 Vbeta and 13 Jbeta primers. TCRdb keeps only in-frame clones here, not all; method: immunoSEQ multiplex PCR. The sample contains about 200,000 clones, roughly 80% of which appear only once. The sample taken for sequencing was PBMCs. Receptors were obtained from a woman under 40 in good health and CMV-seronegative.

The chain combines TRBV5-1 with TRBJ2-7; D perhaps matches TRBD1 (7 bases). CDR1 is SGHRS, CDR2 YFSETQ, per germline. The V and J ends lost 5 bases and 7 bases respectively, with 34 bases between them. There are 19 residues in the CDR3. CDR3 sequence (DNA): TGCGCCAGCAGGAGGGACAGCTTGATTGAGAATACTAGCAAGAGGGAGCAGTACTTC. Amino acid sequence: CASRRDSLIENTSKREQYF. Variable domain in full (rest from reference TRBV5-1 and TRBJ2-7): KAGVTQTPRYLIKTRGQQVTLSCSPISGHRSVSWYQQTPGQGLQFLFEYFSETQRNKGNFPGRFSGRQFSNSRSEMNVSTLELGDSALYLCASRRDSLIENTSKREQYFGPGTRLTVT.

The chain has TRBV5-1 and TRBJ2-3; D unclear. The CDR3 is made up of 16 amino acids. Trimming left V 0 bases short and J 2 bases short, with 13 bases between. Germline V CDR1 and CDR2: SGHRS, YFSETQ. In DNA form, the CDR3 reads TGCGCCAGCAGCTTGGAGGCACAGACAATCACAGATACGCAGTATTTT. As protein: CASSLEAQTITDTQYF. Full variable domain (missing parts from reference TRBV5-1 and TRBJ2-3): KAGVTQTPRYLIKTRGQQVTLSCSPISGHRSVSWYQQTPGQGLQFLFEYFSETQRNKGNFPGRFSGRQFSNSRSEMNVSTLELGDSALYLCASSLEAQTITDTQYFGPGTRLTVL.

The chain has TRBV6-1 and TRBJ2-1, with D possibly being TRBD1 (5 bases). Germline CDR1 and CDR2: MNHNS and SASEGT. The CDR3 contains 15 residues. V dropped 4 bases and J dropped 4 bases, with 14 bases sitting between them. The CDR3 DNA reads TGTGCCAGCAGTGGCTGGGGCCAAAGATACAATGAGCAGTTCTTC. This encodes CASSGWGQRYNEQFF.

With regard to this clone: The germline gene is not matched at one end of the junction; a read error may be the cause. The DNA for the CDR3 is TGCAGCGCCTCTGGGAGCTATGGCTACCCCTTC. Residues: CSASGSYGYPF. V usage is TRBV29-1 and J usage is TRBJ1-2, with D uncertain. This CDR3 spans 11 amino acids. Germline assignment: CDR1 SQVTM and CDR2 ANQGSEA.

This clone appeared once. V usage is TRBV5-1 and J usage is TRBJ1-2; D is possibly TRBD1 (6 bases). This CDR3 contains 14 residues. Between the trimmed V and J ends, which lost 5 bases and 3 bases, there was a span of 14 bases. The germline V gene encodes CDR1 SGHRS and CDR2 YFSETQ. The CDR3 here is CASRLPAGDYGYTF. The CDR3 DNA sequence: TGCGCCAGCAGATTGCCGGCAGGGGACTATGGCTACACCTTC.

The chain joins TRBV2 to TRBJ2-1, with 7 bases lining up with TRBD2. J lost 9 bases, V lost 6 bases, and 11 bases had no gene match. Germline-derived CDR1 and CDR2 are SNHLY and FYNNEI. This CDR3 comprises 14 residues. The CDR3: CASRGGERPSEQFF. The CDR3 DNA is TGTGCCAGCAGGGGGGGGGAGAGGCCTAGTGAGCAGTTCTTC.

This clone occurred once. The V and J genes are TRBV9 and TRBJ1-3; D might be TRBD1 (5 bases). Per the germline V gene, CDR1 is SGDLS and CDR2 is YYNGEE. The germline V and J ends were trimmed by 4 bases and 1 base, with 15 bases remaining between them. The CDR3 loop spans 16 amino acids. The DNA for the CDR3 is TGTGCCAGCAGCTACGACAGCCCCAGATCTGGAAACACCATATATTTT. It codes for CASSYDSPRSGNTIYF.

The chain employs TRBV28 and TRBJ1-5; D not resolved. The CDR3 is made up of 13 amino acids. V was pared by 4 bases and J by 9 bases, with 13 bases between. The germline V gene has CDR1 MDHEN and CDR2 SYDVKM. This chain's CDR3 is CASSSAQAWPQHF. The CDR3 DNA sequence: TGTGCCAGCAGTTCTGCTCAGGCTTGGCCCCAGCATTTT. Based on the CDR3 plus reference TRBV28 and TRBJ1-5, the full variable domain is DVKVTQSSRYLVKRTGEKVFLECVQDMDHENMFWYRQDPGLGLRLIYFSYDVKMKEKGDIPEGYSVSREKKERFSLILESASTNQTSMYLCASSSAQAWPQHFGDGTRLSIL.

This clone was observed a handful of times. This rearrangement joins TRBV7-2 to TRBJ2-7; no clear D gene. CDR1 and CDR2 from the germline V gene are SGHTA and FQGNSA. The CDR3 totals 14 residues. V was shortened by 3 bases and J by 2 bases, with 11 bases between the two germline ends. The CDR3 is CASSLVERAYEQYF. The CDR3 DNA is TGTGCCAGCAGCTTGGTCGAGAGAGCCTACGAGCAGTACTTC.

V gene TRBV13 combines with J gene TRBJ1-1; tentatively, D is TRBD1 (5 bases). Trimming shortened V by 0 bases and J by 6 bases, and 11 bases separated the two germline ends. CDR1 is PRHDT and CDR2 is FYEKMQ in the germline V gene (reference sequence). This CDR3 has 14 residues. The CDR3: CASSLGPRVAEAFF. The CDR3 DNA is TGTGCCAGCAGCTTAGGCCCCAGGGTCGCTGAAGCTTTCTTT.

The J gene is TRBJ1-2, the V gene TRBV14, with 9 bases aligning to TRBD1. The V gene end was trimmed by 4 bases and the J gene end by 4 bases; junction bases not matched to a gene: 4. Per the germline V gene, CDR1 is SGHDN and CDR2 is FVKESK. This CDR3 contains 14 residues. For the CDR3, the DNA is TGTGCCAGCAGCCGGACAGGGGAGGGCTATGGCTACACCTTC. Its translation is CASSRTGEGYGYTF.

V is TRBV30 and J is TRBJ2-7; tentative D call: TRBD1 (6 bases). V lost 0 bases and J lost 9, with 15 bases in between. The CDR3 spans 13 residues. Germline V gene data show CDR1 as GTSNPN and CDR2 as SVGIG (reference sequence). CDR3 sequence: CAWSVRGELGQYF. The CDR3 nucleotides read TGTGCCTGGAGTGTCAGGGGAGAGCTTGGGCAGTACTTC.

Here the CDR3 reads CASSLWGVNTEAFF. CDR3 nucleotide sequence: TGTGCCAGCAGTTTATGGGGGGTGAACACTGAAGCTTTCTTT. The V gene is TRBV27, the J gene TRBJ1-1; possibly TRBD1 for D (5 bases). From germline, CDR1 is MNHEY and CDR2 SMNVEV (reference sequence). V shed 1 base and J shed 0 bases, with 6 bases lying between them. This CDR3 spans 14 amino acids.

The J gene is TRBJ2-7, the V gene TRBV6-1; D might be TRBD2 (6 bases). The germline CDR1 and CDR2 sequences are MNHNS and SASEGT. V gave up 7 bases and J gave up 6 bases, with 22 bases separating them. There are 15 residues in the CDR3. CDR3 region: CASTGVLPELSEQYF. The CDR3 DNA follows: TGTGCCAGCACGGGGGTCCTACCCGAATTAAGCGAGCAGTACTTC.

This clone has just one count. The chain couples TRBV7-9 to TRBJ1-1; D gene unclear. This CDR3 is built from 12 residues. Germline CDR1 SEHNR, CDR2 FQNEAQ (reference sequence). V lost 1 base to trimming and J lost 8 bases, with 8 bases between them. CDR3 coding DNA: TGTGCCAGCAGCTTAGGCGGGCCCGAAGCTTTCTTT. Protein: CASSLGGPEAFF.

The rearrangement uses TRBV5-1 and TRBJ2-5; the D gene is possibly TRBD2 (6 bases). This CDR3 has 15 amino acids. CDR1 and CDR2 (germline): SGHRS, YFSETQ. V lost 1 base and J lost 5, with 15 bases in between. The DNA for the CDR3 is TGCGCCAGCAGCTTGAACCTTGCTAGCGCGGAGACCCAGTACTTC. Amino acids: CASSLNLASAETQYF.

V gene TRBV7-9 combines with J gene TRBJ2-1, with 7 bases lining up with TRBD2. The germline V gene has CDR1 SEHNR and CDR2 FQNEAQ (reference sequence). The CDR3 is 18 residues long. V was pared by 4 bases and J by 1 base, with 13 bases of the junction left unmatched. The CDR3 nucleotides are TGTGCCAGCAGCTCCCCGCCCTTAGCGGGCGATTCCTACAATGAGCAGTTCTTC. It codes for CASSSPPLAGDSYNEQFF. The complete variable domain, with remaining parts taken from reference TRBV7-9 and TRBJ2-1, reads DTGVSQNPRHKITKRGQNVTFRCDPISEHNRLYWYRQTLGQGPEFLTYFQNEAQLEKSRLLSDRFSAERPKGSFSTLEIQRTEQGDSAMYLCASSSPPLAGDSYNEQFFGPGTRLTVL.

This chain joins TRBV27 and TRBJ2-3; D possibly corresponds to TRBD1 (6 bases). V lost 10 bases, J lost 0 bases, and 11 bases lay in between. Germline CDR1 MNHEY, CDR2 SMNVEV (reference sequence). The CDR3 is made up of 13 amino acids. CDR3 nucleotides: TGTGCCACCACGGGACACAGCACAGATACGCAGTATTTT. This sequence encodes CATTGHSTDTQYF.

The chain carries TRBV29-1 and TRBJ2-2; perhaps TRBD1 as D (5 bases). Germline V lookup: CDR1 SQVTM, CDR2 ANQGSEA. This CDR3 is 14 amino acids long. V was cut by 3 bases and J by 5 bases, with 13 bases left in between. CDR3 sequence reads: CSVDLQGNTGELFF. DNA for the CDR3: TGCAGCGTTGATTTGCAGGGAAATACCGGGGAGCTGTTTTTT.

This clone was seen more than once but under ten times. This chain's CDR3 is CASLQVERVSYEQYF. As DNA, the CDR3 is TGTGCCAGCTTGCAGGTAGAGAGGGTCTCCTACGAGCAGTACTTC. The V call is TRBV2, the J call TRBJ2-7, with D possibly matching TRBD2 (5 bases). Trimming pared 8 bases from V and 0 bases from J, leaving 17 bases between. Germline V gene data show CDR1 as SNHLY and CDR2 as FYNNEI. This CDR3 region has 15 residues.

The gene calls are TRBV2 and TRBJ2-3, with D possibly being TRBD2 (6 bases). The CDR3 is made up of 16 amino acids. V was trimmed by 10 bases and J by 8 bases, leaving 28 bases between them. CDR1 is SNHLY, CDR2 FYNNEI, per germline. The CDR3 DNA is TGTGCCATCCCCCTGGGGGGAAGCGGAGTCCAAGGTACGCAGTATTTT. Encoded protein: CAIPLGGSGVQGTQYF.

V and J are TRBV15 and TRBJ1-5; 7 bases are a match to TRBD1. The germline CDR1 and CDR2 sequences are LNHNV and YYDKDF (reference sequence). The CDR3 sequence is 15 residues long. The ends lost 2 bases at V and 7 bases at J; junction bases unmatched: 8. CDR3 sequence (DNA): TGTGCCACCAGCAGACCTGACAGGGATCACCAGCCCCAGCATTTT. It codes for CATSRPDRDHQPQHF.

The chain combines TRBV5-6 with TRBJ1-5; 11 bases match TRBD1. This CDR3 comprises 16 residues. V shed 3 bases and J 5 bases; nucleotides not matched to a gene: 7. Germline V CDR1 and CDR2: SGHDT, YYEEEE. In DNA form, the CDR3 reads TGTGCCAGCAGCTCCCTTTTGGGACAGGGGGATCAGCCCCAGCATTTT. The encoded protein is CASSSLLGQGDQPQHF.

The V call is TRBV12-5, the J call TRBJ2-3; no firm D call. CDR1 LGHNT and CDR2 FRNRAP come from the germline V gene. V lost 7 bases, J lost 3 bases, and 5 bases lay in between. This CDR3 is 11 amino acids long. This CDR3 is CASALTDTQYF. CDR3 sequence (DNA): TGTGCTAGTGCCCTTACAGATACGCAGTATTTT.

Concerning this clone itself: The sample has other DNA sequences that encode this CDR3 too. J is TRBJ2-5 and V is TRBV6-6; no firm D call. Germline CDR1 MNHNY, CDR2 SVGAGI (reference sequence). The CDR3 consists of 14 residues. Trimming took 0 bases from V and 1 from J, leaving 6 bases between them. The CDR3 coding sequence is TGTGCCAGCAGTTACTCTGGCAGCCAAGAGACCCAGTACTTC. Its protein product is CASSYSGSQETQYF.

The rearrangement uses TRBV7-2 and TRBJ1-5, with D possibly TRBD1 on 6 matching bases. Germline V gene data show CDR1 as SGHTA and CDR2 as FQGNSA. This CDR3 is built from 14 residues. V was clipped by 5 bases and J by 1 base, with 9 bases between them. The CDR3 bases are TGTGCCAGCAGCCGGGGGGCAAGCAATCAGCCCCAGCATTTT. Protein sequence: CASSRGASNQPQHF.

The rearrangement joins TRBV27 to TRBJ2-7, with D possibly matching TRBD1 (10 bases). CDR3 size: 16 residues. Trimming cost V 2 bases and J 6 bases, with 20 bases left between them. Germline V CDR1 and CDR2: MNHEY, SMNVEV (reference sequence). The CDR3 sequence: CASSLRDRGREGEQYF. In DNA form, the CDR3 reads TGTGCCAGCAGTTTAAGAGACAGGGGGCGGGAGGGCGAGCAGTACTTC.

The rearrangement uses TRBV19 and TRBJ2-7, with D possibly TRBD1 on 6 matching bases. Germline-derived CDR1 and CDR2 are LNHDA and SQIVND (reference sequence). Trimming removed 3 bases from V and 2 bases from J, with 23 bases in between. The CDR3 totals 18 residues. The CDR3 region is CASSMRVIETGITYEQYF. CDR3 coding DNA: TGTGCCAGTAGTATGCGCGTGATTGAGACAGGTATCACCTACGAGCAGTACTTC.